The 4 T cell receptor beta chains below were found in one sample sequenced in a study of human T cells and chemical hapten exposure. The time point was: healthy volunteer bleed at 2 weeks. Blood, whole and unfractionated, served as the source for total RNA extraction. In TCRdb, the RACE reads were re-called with MiXCR into one record per CDR3 protein. The repertoire holds under 95,000 distinct CDR3 sequences, with over 8% as singletons. The sequenced material came from whole blood. These receptors were obtained from a female donor in good health. Some clones in this sample may be carry-over from other donors' samples.

The genes are TRBV27 and TRBJ1-1, with a tentative D call TRBD1 (5 bases). Germline CDR1 MNHEY, CDR2 SMNVEV (reference sequence). The CDR3 loop spans 14 amino acids. Trimming pared 3 bases from V and 3 bases from J, leaving 11 bases between. The CDR3 here is CASSFNGGDTEAFF. CDR3 in DNA: TGTGCCAGCAGTTTTAATGGAGGGGACACTGAAGCTTTCTTT.

This clonotype appeared a few times. The chain has TRBV29-1 and TRBJ2-1; 12 positions match TRBD1. The CDR3 is 15 residues long. Germline loops: CDR1 SQVTM, CDR2 ANQGSEA. Unmatched junction bases numbered 0, after V lost 3 bases and J lost 0 bases. In DNA form, the CDR3 reads TGCAGCGTTGAGGGACAGGGGGCCTCCTACAATGAGCAGTTCTTC. Protein: CSVEGQGASYNEQFF.

The chain has TRBV9 and TRBJ2-7; D is perhaps TRBD1 or TRBD2 (6 bases each). Germline V gives CDR1 SGDLS, CDR2 YYNGEE. The germline V and J ends were trimmed by 3 bases and 2 bases, with 12 bases remaining between them. The CDR3 spans 14 residues. CDR3 sequence (DNA): TGTGCCAGCAGCGGGCGGGACATTACCTACGAGCAGTACTTC. Its protein product is CASSGRDITYEQYF.

J is TRBJ1-5 and V is TRBV7-9, with a tentative D call TRBD1 (5 bases). V was cut by 4 bases and J by 5 bases, with 12 bases left in between. The CDR3 is 14 amino acids. The germline gives CDR1 SEHNR, CDR2 FQNEAQ (reference sequence). The CDR3: CASSSDNYYQPQHF. CDR3 DNA: TGTGCCAGCAGCTCGGACAACTATTATCAGCCCCAGCATTTT.